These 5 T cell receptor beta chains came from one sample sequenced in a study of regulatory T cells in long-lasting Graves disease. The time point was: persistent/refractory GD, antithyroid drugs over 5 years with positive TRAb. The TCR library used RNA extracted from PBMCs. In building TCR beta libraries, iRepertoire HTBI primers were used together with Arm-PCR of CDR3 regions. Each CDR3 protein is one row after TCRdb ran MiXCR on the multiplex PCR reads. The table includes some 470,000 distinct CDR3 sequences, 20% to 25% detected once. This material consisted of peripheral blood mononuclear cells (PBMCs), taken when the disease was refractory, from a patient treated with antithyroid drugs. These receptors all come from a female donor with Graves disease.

CDR3 in amino acids: CASSQDWNPGHSPLHF. CDR3 DNA: TGTGCCAGCAGCCAAGATTGGAACCCCGGCCATTCACCCCTCCACTTT. The chain recombines TRBV14 with TRBJ1-6; D unresolved. Germline V gene sequence: CDR1 SGHDN, CDR2 FVKESK. CDR3 length equals 16 residues. Trimming left V 0 bases short and J 8 bases short, with 14 bases between.

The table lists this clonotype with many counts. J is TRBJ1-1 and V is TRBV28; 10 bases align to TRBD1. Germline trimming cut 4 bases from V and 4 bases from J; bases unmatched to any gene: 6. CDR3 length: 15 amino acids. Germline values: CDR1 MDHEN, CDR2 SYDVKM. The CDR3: CASSSPGQGSTEAFF. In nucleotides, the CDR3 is TGTGCCAGCAGTTCACCGGGACAGGGGAGCACTGAAGCTTTCTTT.

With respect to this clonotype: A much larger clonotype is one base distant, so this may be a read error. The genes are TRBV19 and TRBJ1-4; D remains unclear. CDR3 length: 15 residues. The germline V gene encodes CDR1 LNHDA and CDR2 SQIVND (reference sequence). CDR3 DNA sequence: TGTGCCAGTACCTCCTCCGGAGCAACTAATGAAAAACTGCTTTTT. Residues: CASTSSGATNEKLLF.

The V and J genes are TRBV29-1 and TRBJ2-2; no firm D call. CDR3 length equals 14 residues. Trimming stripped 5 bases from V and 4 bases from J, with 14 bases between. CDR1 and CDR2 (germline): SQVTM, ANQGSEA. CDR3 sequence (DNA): TGCAGCGTTAGTTGGGCAGAGTTCACCGGGGAGCTGTTTTTT. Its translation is CSVSWAEFTGELFF.

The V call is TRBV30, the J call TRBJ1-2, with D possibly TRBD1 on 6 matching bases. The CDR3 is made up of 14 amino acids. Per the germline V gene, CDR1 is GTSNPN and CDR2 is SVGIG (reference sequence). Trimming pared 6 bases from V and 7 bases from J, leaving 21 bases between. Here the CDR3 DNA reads TGTGCCTGCCCACAGGGCTGGATTAAGGGTGGCTACACCTTC. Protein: CACPQGWIKGGYTF.